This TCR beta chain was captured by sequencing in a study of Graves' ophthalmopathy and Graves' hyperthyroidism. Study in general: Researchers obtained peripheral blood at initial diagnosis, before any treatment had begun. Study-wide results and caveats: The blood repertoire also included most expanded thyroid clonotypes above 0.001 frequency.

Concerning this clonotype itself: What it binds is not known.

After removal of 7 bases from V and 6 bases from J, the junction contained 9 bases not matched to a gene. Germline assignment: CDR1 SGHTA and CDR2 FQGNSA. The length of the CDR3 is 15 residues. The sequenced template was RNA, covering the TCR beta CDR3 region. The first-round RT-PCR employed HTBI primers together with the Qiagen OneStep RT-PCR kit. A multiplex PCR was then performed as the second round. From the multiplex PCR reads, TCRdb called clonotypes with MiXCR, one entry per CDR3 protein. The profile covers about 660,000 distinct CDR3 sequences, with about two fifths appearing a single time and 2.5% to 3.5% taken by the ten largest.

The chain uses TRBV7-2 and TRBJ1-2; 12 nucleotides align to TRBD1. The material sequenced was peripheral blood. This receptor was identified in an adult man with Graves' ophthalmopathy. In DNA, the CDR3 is TGTGCCAGCATACCCCGGGACAGGGGGCACGATGGCTACACCTTC. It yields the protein CASIPRDRGHDGYTF.